The rows below give T cell receptor beta chains drawn from one sample of a study of T cell responses to AZD1222 COVID-19 vaccine. Sequenced by immunoSEQ multiplex PCR; TCRdb stores in-frame clones only, minus some. The repertoire holds roughly 120,000 clones, with over 80% as singletons. The material sequenced was peripheral blood, taken on day 0 of AZD1222 vaccination. The receptors here all came from an adult in good health. Each CDR3 is given with its conserved first and last residue. A D gene is named only where the DNA matches it firmly. The size field is filled for only some rows; it gives once, few, many or a size class.

CDR3 protein	CDR3 DNA	J gene	clone size	V gene	D gene
CASSSSGQALSGYF	TGTGCCAGCAGTTCCTCTGGACAGGCTTTATCGGGGTACTTC	TRBJ2-7	NA	TRBV28	TRBD1
CSVVPPGGTGELFF	TGCAGCGTTGTCCCGCCAGGGGGAACCGGGGAGCTGTTTTTT	TRBJ2-2	NA	TRBV29-1	TRBD1
CASSPPEAGRQTQYF	TGTGCCAGCTCACCACCGGAGGCAGGGAGACAGACCCAGTACTTC	TRBJ2-5	NA	TRBV18	NA
CASSSTGSYTF	TGTGCCAGCTCATCGACAGGGAGCTACACCTTC	TRBJ1-2	NA	TRBV18	TRBD1
CASSIEGPPYEQYF	TGTGCCAGTAGTATCGAAGGGCCTCCCTACGAGCAGTACTTC	TRBJ2-7	once	TRBV19	NA
CAIDRDAHYNSPLHF	TGTGCCATCGACAGGGACGCCCACTATAATTCACCCCTCCACTTT	TRBJ1-6	NA	TRBV6-5	TRBD1
CASSLTSGGRTDTQYF	TGCGCCAGCAGCCTCACCTCAGGGGGTAGGACAGATACGCAGTATTTT	TRBJ2-3	once	TRBV4-3	TRBD1
CASSFLSGTTDTQYF	TGTGCCAGCAGCTTTTTGAGCGGAACCACAGATACGCAGTATTTT	TRBJ2-3	NA	TRBV7-9	NA
CASWPFINQPQHF	TGTGCCTCCTGGCCCTTCATCAATCAGCCCCAGCATTTT	TRBJ1-5	NA	TRBV6-5	NA
CASSLAGLKNEQFF	TGTGCCAGCAGCTTAGCGGGACTGAAGAATGAGCAGTTCTTC	TRBJ2-1	NA	TRBV7-9	NA